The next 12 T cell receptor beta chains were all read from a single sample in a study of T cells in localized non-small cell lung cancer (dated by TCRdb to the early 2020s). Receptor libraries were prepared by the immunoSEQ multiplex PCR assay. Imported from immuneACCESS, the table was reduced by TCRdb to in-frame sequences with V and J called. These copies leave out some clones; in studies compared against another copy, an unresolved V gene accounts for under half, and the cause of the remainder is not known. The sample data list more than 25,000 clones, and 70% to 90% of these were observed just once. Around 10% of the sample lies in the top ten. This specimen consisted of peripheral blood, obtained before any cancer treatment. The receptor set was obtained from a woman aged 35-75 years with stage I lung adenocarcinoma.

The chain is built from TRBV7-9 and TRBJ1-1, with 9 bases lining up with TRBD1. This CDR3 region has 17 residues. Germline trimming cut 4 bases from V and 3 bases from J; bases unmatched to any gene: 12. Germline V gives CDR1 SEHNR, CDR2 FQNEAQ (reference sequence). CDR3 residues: CASSSIPGQGSDTEAFF. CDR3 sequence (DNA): TGTGCCAGCAGCTCAATCCCGGGACAGGGAAGCGACACTGAAGCTTTCTTT.

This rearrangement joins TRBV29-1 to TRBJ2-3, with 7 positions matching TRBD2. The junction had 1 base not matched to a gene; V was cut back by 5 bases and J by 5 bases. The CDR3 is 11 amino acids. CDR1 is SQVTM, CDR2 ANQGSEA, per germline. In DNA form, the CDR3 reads TGCAGCGTTCGGGGGGAAGATACGCAGTATTTT. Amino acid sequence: CSVRGEDTQYF.

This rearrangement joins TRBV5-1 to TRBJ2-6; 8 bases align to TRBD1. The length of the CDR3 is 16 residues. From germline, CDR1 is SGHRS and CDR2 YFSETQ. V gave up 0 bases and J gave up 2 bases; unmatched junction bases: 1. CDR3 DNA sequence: TGCGCCAGCAGCTTGGGGGGACAGGCTGGGGCCAACGTCCTGACTTTC. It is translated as CASSLGGQAGANVLTF.

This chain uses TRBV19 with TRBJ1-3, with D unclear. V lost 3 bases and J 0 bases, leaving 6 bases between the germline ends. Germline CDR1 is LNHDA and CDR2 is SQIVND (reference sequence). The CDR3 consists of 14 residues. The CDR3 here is CASSMGTSGNTIYF. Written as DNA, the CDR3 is TGTGCCAGTAGTATGGGCACCTCTGGAAACACCATATATTTT.

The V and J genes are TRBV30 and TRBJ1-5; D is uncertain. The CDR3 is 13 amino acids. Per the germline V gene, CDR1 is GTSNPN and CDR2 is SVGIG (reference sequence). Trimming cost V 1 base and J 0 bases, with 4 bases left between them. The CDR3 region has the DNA TGTGCCTGGAGTGAAAGTAGCAATCAGCCCCAGCATTTT. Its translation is CAWSESSNQPQHF.

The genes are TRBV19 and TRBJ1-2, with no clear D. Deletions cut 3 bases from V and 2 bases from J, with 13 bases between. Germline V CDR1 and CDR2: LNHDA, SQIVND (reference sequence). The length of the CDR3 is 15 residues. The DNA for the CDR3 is TGTGCCAGTAGTATGTTGGCGGCAGGCAACTATGGCTACACCTTC. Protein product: CASSMLAAGNYGYTF.

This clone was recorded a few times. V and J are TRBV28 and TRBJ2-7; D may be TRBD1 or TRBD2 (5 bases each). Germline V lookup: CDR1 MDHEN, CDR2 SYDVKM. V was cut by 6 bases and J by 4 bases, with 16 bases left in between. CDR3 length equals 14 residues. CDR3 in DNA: TGTGCCAGCAGCCCTTTGGGACGCCAATACGAGCAGTACTTC. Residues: CASSPLGRQYEQYF.

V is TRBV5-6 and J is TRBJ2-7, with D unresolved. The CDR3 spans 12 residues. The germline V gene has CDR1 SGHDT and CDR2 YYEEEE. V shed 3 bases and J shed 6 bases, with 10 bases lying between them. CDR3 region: CASSSRSGEQYF. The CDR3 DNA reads TGTGCCAGCAGCTCGAGAAGTGGCGAGCAGTACTTC. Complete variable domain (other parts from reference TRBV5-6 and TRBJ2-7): DAGVTQSPTHLIKTRGQQVTLRCSPKSGHDTVSWYQQALGQGPQFIFQYYEEEERQRGNFPDRFSGHQFPNYSSELNVNALLLGDSALYLCASSSRSGEQYFGPGTRLTVT.

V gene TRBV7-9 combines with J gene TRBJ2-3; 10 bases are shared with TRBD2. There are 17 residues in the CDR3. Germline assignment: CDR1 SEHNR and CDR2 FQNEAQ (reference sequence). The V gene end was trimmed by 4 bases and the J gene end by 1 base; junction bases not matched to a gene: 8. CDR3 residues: CASSSSRGTSGTDTQYF. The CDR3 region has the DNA TGTGCCAGCAGCTCAAGCCGGGGGACTAGCGGCACAGATACGCAGTATTTT.

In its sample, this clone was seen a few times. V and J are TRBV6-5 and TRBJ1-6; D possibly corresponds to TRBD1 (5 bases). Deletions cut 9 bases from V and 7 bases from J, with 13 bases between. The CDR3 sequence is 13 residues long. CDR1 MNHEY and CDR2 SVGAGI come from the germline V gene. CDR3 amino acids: CASRGGENSPLHF. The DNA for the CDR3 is TGTGCCAGTAGGGGAGGGGAGAATTCACCCCTCCACTTT.

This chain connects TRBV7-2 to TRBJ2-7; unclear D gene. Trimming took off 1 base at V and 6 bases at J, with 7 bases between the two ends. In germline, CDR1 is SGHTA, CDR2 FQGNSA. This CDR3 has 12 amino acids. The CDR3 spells CASSLVVFEQYF. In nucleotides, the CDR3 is TGTGCCAGCAGCTTAGTAGTATTCGAGCAGTACTTC.

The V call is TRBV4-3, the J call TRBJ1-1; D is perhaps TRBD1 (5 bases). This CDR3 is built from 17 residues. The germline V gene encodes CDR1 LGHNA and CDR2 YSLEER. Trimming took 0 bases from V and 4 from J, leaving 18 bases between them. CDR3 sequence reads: CASSQEPLGMGGTEAFF. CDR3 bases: TGCGCCAGCAGCCAAGAGCCATTAGGAATGGGGGGCACTGAAGCTTTCTTT.